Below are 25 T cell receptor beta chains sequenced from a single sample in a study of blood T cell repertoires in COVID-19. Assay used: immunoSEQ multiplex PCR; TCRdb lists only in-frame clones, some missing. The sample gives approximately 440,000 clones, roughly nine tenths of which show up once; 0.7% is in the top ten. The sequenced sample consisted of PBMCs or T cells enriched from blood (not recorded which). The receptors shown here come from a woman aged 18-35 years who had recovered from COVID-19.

CDR3 region: CASISGQGAPRGYTF. The CDR3 DNA reads TGTGCCAGTATTTCGGGACAGGGGGCGCCGCGTGGCTACACCTTC. This sequence joins TRBV19 and TRBJ1-2; 12 bases agree with TRBD1. The J segment lost 7 bases and the V segment lost 7 bases, leaving 10 bases of the junction unmatched. The germline CDR1 and CDR2 sequences are LNHDA and SQIVND (reference sequence). The length of the CDR3 is 15 residues.

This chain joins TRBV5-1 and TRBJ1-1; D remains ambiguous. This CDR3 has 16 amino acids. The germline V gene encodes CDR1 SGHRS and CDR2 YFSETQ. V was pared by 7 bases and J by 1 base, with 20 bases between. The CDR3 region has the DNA TGCGCCAGCCGACGGGAGGCGACGGAGTGGAACACTGAAGCTTTCTTT. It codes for CASRREATEWNTEAFF.

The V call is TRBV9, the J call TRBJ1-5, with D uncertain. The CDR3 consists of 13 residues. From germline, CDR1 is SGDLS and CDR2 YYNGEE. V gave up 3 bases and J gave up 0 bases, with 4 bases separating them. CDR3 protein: CASSAYSNQPQHF. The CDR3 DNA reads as TGTGCCAGCAGCGCCTATAGCAATCAGCCCCAGCATTTT.

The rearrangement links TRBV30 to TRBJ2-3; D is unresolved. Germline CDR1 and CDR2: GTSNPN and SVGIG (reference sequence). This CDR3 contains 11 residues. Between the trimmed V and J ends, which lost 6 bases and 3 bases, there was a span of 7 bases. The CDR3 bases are TGTGCCTGTGAAGAGACAGATACGCAGTATTTT. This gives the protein CACEETDTQYF.

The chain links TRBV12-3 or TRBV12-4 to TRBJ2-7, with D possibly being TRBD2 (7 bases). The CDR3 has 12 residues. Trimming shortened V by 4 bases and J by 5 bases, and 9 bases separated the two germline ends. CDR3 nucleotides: TGTGCCAGCAGTTGGGGGGGCCACGAGCAGTACTTC. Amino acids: CASSWGGHEQYF.

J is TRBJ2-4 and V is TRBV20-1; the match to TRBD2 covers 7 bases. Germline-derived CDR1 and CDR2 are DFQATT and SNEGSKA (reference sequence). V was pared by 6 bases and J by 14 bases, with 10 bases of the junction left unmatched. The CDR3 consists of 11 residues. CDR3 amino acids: CSARLNSGEYF. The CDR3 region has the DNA TGCAGTGCCAGACTCAACAGCGGGGAGTACTTC.

The CDR3 coding sequence is TGCGCCAGCAGCCAGCAGCGGAATAGCAATCAGCCCCAGCATTTT. It codes for CASSQQRNSNQPQHF. The J gene is TRBJ1-5, the V gene TRBV4-1; unclear D gene. The germline V and J ends were trimmed by 3 bases and 0 bases, with 9 bases remaining between them. The length of the CDR3 is 15 residues. Per the germline V gene, CDR1 is MGHRA and CDR2 is YSYEKL.

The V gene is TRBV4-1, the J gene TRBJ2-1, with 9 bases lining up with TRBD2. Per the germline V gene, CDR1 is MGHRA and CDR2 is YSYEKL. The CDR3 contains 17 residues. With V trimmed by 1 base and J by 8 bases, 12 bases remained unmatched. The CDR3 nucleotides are TGCGCCAGCAGCCAAGGGGATGGCGGGGGGGGCCGGTATGAGCAGTTCTTC. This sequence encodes CASSQGDGGGGRYEQFF.

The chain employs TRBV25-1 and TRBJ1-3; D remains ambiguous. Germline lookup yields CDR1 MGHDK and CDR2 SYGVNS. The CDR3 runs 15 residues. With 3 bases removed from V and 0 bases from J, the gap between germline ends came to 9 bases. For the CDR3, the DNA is TGTGCCAGCAGTGATCTCCGCAGCTCTGGAAACACCATATATTTT. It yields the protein CASSDLRSSGNTIYF.

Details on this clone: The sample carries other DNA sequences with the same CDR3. CDR3 nucleotide sequence: TGTGCCTGGAGTGCCACAGGGACCGGGGAGCTGTTTTTT. Its translation: CAWSATGTGELFF. The chain links TRBV30 to TRBJ2-2; D is perhaps TRBD1 (6 bases). This CDR3 has 13 residues. V was clipped by 1 base and J by 5 bases, with 8 bases between them. The V gene's germline CDR1 is GTSNPN and CDR2 SVGIG (reference sequence).

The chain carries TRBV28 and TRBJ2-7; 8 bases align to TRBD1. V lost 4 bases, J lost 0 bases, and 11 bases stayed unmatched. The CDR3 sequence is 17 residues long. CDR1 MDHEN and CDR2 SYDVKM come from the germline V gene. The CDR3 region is CASSSAPGTGSSYEQYF. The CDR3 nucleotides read TGTGCCAGCAGTTCGGCCCCCGGGACAGGTTCCTCCTACGAGCAGTACTTC.

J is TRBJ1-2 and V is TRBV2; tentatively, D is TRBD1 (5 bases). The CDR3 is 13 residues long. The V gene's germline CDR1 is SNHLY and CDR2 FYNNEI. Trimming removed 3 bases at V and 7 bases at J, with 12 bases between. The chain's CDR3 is CASSDEGRGGYTF. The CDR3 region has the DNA TGTGCCAGCAGTGACGAGGGGAGGGGTGGCTACACCTTC.

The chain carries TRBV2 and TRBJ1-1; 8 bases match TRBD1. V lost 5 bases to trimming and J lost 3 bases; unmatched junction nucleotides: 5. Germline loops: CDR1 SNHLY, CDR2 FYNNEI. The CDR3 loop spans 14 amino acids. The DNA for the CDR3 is TGTGCCAGCAGTACGTTGGGACAGGACACTGAAGCTTTCTTT. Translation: CASSTLGQDTEAFF.

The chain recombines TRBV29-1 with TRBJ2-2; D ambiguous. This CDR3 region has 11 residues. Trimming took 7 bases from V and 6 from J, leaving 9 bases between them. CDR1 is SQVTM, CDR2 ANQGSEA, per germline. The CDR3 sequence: CSGVSAGELFF. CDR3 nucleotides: TGCAGCGGAGTAAGCGCCGGGGAGCTGTTTTTT.

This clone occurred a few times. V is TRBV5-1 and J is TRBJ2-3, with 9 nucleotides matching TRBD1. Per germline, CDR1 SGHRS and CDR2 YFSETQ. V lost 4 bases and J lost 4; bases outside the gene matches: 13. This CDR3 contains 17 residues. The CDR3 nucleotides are TGCGCCAGCAGCCGGACAGGGGAGACGGGTACCGCAGATACGCAGTATTTT. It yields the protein CASSRTGETGTADTQYF.

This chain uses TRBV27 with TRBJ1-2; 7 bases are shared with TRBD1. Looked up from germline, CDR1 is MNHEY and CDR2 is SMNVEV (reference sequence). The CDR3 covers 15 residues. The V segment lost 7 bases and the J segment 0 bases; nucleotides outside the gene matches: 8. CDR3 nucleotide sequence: TGTGCCAGCACTCGGACAGGTAGGGCTAACTATGGCTACACCTTC. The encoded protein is CASTRTGRANYGYTF.

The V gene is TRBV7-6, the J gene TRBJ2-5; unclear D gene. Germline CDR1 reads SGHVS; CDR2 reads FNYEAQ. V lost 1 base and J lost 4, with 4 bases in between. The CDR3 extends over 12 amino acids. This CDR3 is CASSLDGETQYF. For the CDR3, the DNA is TGTGCCAGCAGCTTAGACGGAGAGACCCAGTACTTC.

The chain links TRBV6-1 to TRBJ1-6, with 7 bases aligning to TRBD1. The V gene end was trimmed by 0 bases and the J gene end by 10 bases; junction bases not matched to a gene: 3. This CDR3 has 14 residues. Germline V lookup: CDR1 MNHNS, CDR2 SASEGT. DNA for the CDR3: TGTGCCAGCAGTGAAGCAGGGGGCGGGTCACCCCTCCACTTT. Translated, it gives CASSEAGGGSPLHF.

The CDR3: CATSTPAGAFF. CDR3 sequence (DNA): TGTGCCACCTCGACCCCCGCGGGTGCTTTCTTT. The gene calls are TRBV11-2 and TRBJ1-1; D is unclear. The CDR3 loop spans 11 amino acids. The V end lost 10 bases, the J end lost 11 bases, and 17 bases lay between the germline ends. Germline CDR1 and CDR2: SGHAT and FQNNGV.

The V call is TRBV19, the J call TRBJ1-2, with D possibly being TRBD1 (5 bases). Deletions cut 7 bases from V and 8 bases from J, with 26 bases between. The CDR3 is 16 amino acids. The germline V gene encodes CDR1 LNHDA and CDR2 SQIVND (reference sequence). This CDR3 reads CASNGQGTGPRWGYTF. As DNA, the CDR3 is TGTGCCAGTAATGGGCAGGGCACTGGGCCGCGCTGGGGCTACACCTTC. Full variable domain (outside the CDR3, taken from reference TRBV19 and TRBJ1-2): DGGITQSPKYLFRKEGQNVTLSCEQNLNHDAMYWYRQDPGQGLRLIYYSQIVNDFQKGDIAEGYSVSREKKESFPLTVTSAQKNPTAFYLCASNGQGTGPRWGYTFGSGTRLTVV.

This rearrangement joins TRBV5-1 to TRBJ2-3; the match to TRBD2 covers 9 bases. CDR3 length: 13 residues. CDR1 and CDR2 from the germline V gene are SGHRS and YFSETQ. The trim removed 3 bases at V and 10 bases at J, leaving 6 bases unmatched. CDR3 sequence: CASSYMQRGAQYF. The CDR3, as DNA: TGCGCCAGCAGCTACATGCAGCGGGGGGCGCAGTATTTT. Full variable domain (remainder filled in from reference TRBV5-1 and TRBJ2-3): KAGVTQTPRYLIKTRGQQVTLSCSPISGHRSVSWYQQTPGQGLQFLFEYFSETQRNKGNFPGRFSGRQFSNSRSEMNVSTLELGDSALYLCASSYMQRGAQYFGPGTRLTVL.

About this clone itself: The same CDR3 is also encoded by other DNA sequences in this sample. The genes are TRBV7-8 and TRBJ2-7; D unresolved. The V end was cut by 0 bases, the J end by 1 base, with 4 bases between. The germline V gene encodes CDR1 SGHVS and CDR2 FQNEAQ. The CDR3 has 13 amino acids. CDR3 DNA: TGTGCCAGCAGCTTAGCAGCGTCCTACGAGCAGTACTTC. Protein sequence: CASSLAASYEQYF.

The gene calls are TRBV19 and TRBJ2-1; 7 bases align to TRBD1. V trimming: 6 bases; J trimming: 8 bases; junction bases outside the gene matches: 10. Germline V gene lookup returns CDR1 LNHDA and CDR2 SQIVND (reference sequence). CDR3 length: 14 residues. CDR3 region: CASRPDRATDEQFF. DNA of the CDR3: TGTGCCAGTAGACCCGACAGGGCGACTGATGAGCAGTTCTTC.

CDR3 protein: CASSVRDNQPQHF. CDR3 in DNA: TGTGCCAGTAGTGTCCGGGACAATCAGCCCCAGCATTTT. This chain links TRBV19 with TRBJ1-5, with D unclear. Trimming stripped 5 bases from V and 3 bases from J, with 8 bases between. The CDR3 has 13 residues. From germline, CDR1 is LNHDA and CDR2 SQIVND (reference sequence).

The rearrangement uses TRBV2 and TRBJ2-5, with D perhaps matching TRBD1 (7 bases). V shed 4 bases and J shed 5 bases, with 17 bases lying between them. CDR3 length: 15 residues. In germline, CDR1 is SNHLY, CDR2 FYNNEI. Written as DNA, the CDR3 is TGTGCCAGCAGTGGACAGGCCGCAGGGGGGGAGACCCAGTACTTC. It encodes CASSGQAAGGETQYF.